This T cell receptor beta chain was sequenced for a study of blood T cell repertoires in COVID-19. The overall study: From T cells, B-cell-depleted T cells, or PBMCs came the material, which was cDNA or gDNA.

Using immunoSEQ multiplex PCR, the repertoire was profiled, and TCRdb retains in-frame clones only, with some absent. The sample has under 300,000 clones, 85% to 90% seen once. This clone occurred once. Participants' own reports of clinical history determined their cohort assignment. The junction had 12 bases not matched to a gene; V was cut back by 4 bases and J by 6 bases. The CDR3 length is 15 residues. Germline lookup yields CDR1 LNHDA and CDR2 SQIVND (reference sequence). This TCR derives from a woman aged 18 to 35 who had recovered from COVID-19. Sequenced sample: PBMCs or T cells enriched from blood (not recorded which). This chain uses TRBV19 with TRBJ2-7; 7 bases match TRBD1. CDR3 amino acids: CASSTHDRDIGEQYF. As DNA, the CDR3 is TGTGCCAGTAGTACTCACGACAGGGACATCGGCGAGCAGTACTTC.